One and the same sample provided the 31 T cell receptor beta chains below, sequenced in a study of CD8 T cells in ankylosing spondylitis (dated by TCRdb to 2016 to 2017). Libraries were constructed by 5' RACE. The sequencer listed for this sample is Illumina HiSeq 2500. In-frame beta chains were kept once TCRdb had trimmed the public reads at Q25 with fastp and called clones with MiXCR. When rows share a CDR3 protein, they turn into one entry using the most common DNA and genes. For this sample there are around 150,000 distinct CDR3 sequences; 44% appear just once. Roughly 15% of the sample comes from the top ten. Sequenced: synovial fluid, either unsorted or a sorted T cell fraction (not recorded which). The origin of the receptors is a male donor with ankylosing spondylitis.

A few counts support this clonotype. The chain carries TRBV15 and TRBJ2-1; 11 bases match TRBD2. The CDR3 is 14 residues long. Germline lookup yields CDR1 LNHNV and CDR2 YYDKDF (reference sequence). V lost 0 bases and J lost 12; bases outside the gene matches: 4. The CDR3 DNA sequence: TGTGCCACCAGCAGAGATACTAGCGGGAGTGGGCAGTTCTTC. This codes for CATSRDTSGSGQFF.

This clonotype was counted a few times. This chain connects TRBV5-1 to TRBJ1-5; 9 nucleotides match TRBD1. This CDR3 has 16 amino acids. Per the germline V gene, CDR1 is SGHRS and CDR2 is YFSETQ. V lost 4 bases and J lost 4; bases outside the gene matches: 9. This CDR3 reads CASSAGTGLGNQPQHF. As DNA, the CDR3 is TGCGCCAGCAGCGCCGGGACAGGGCTAGGAAATCAGCCCCAGCATTTT.

The rearrangement uses TRBV11-2 and TRBJ2-1; 11 bases agree with TRBD2. This CDR3 has 18 amino acids. Germline V CDR1 and CDR2: SGHAT, FQNNGV. The V and J ends lost 5 bases and 4 bases, in that order; junction bases with no gene match: 13. CDR3 amino acids: CASSADPLAGGKYNEQFF. The CDR3 coding sequence is TGTGCCAGCAGCGCCGACCCCCTAGCGGGGGGAAAATACAATGAGCAGTTCTTC.

The chain uses TRBV4-1 and TRBJ1-3; D is unclear. The CDR3 spans 14 residues. Between the trimmed V and J ends, which lost 1 base and 3 bases, there was a span of 7 bases. CDR1 MGHRA and CDR2 YSYEKL come from the germline V gene. The CDR3 spells CASSQAELGNTIYF. CDR3 nucleotides: TGCGCCAGCAGCCAAGCGGAACTTGGAAACACCATATATTTT.

Only one count was recorded for this clonotype. The J gene is TRBJ2-1, the V gene TRBV5-6, with D possibly matching TRBD2 (6 bases). V dropped 4 bases and J dropped 4 bases, with 12 bases sitting between them. The germline CDR1 and CDR2 sequences are SGHDT and YYEEEE. The CDR3 is 14 amino acids. In nucleotides, the CDR3 is TGTGCCAGCAGCATTACTAGCTTATACAATGAGCAGTTCTTC. Translated: CASSITSLYNEQFF.

There are a few counts of this clonotype. The V call is TRBV5-1, the J call TRBJ1-1; D is unresolved. V gave up 0 bases and J gave up 4 bases, with 13 bases separating them. Germline CDR1 SGHRS, CDR2 YFSETQ. CDR3 length: 15 residues. CDR3 coding DNA: TGCGCCAGCAGCTTGGAGAGGTGGGTTTTCACTGAAGCTTTCTTT. Its protein is CASSLERWVFTEAFF.

This sequence joins TRBV4-3 and TRBJ1-2, with TRBD1 as a possible D gene (6 bases). Trimming pared 0 bases from V and 8 bases from J, leaving 22 bases between. Germline assignment: CDR1 LGHNA and CDR2 YSLEER. The CDR3 extends over 17 amino acids. The DNA of the CDR3 is TGCGCCAGCAGCCAAGATCAAAGGCCCAGGGGAAGGAAGGGCTACACCTTC. This codes for CASSQDQRPRGRKGYTF.

The chain combines TRBV7-8 with TRBJ1-1, with D maybe TRBD1 (5 bases). This CDR3 comprises 17 residues. Looked up from germline, CDR1 is SGHVS and CDR2 is FQNEAQ. The ends were cut back, 5 bases at V and 1 base at J, with 20 bases in the middle. CDR3 bases: TGTGCCAGCAGCATTTCTTACTCGGGACCCACGAACACTGAAGCTTTCTTT. It translates to CASSISYSGPTNTEAFF. The complete variable domain, with remaining parts taken from reference TRBV7-8 and TRBJ1-1, reads GAGVSQSPRYKVAKRGQDVALRCDPISGHVSLFWYQQALGQGPEFLTYFQNEAQLDKSGLPSDRFFAERPEGSVSTLKIQRTQQEDSAVYLCASSISYSGPTNTEAFFGQGTRLTVV.

The chain is built from TRBV29-1 and TRBJ2-5; D tentatively reads TRBD1 or TRBD2 (6 bases each). Trimming cost V 3 bases and J 4 bases, with 12 bases left between them. The CDR3 loop spans 13 amino acids. From germline, CDR1 is SQVTM and CDR2 ANQGSEA. In nucleotides, the CDR3 is TGCAGCGTTGAGTTCGGGGGCGTAGAGACCCAGTACTTC. Its translation: CSVEFGGVETQYF.

This clonotype was counted once. The chain carries TRBV7-3 and TRBJ2-2, with a weak D call TRBD2 (5 bases). The CDR3 has 14 residues. Germline V CDR1 and CDR2: SGHTA, FQGTGA. V was trimmed by 5 bases and J by 1 base, leaving 8 bases between them. This CDR3 is CASSIGLNTGELFF. CDR3 nucleotide sequence: TGTGCCAGCAGCATCGGACTGAACACCGGGGAGCTGTTTTTT.

This rearrangement joins TRBV4-2 to TRBJ2-1; D gene unclear. Deletions cut 0 bases from V and 6 bases from J, with 12 bases between. The CDR3 sequence is 15 residues long. The V gene's germline CDR1 is LGHNA and CDR2 YNFKEQ. DNA for the CDR3: TGTGCCAGCAGCCAAGATAGTATCGTGGCCAATGAGCAGTTCTTC. Protein product: CASSQDSIVANEQFF.

The table lists this clonotype with many counts. The chain is built from TRBV6-2 or TRBV6-3 and TRBJ2-7; D possibly corresponds to TRBD1 (5 bases). The germline V gene has CDR1 MNHEY and CDR2 SVGEGT. V was shortened by 0 bases and J by 2 bases, with 8 bases between the two germline ends. CDR3 length: 14 amino acids. Here the CDR3 reads CASSYSGPPYEQYF. For the CDR3, the DNA is TGTGCCAGCAGTTACTCGGGGCCACCCTACGAGCAGTACTTC.

This clonotype was recorded a few times. The V call is TRBV20-1, the J call TRBJ1-2; 8 bases map to TRBD1. The germline gives CDR1 DFQATT, CDR2 SNEGSKA (reference sequence). The CDR3 is 14 residues long. The V segment lost 4 bases and the J segment 7 bases; nucleotides outside the gene matches: 11. Here the CDR3 reads CSATQGQGGIGYTF. The CDR3 DNA reads TGCAGTGCTACCCAAGGACAGGGCGGTATTGGCTACACCTTC.

The chain joins TRBV5-1 to TRBJ2-3; TRBD2 might be the D (5 bases). Germline CDR1 and CDR2: SGHRS and YFSETQ. The V gene lost 5 bases and the J gene lost 6 bases, with 10 bases spanning the gap. The CDR3 is made up of 12 amino acids. The CDR3 protein is CASRLPGDTQYF. The CDR3 DNA sequence: TGCGCCAGCAGGTTGCCGGGGGATACGCAGTATTTT.

The genes are TRBV7-3 and TRBJ2-3, with 7 bases aligning to TRBD2. Looked up from germline, CDR1 is SGHTA and CDR2 is FQGTGA. The V segment lost 5 bases and the J segment 1 base; nucleotides outside the gene matches: 6. This CDR3 contains 15 residues. DNA for the CDR3: TGTGCCAGCAGCCTAAGCGGGGCTGGCACAGATACGCAGTATTTT. Translated: CASSLSGAGTDTQYF.

The V gene is TRBV20-1, the J gene TRBJ1-4, with TRBD1 matching over 8 bases. Germline trimming cut 3 bases from V and 14 bases from J; bases unmatched to any gene: 17. Looked up from germline, CDR1 is DFQATT and CDR2 is SNEGSKA (reference sequence). The CDR3 consists of 15 residues. The DNA of the CDR3 is TGCAGTGCTAGCGGTCAGGGGGCACAGAGGCCCAAGCTGTTTTTT. Residues: CSASGQGAQRPKLFF.

The chain combines TRBV29-1 with TRBJ2-7, with D tentatively TRBD1 (6 bases). The CDR3 is made up of 15 amino acids. Trimming shortened V by 4 bases and J by 1 base, and 17 bases separated the two germline ends. The germline V gene has CDR1 SQVTM and CDR2 ANQGSEA. The CDR3 nucleotides are TGCAGCGTTGTATTGGGGGACACTATATCCTACGAGCAGTACTTC. Residues: CSVVLGDTISYEQYF.

This clonotype was seen once. The gene calls are TRBV10-3 and TRBJ2-2, with D unresolved. Germline CDR1 is ENHRY and CDR2 is SYGVKD. The CDR3 runs to 16 residues. Deletions cut 0 bases from V and 0 bases from J, with 8 bases between. The CDR3, as DNA: TGTGCCATCAGTGAGTCCTGGGGTTCGAACACCGGGGAGCTGTTTTTT. This sequence encodes CAISESWGSNTGELFF.

V usage is TRBV7-9 and J usage is TRBJ2-1; 9 bases fit TRBD1. The V gene's germline CDR1 is SEHNR and CDR2 FQNEAQ (reference sequence). Germline trimming cut 3 bases from V and 6 bases from J; bases unmatched to any gene: 6. The CDR3 totals 15 residues. CDR3 sequence (DNA): TGTGCCAGCAGCTTCGGGACAGGGAGATTCAATGAGCAGTTCTTC. This translates into CASSFGTGRFNEQFF.

The chain links TRBV15 to TRBJ1-2; the D gene is possibly TRBD1 (6 bases). V was shortened by 1 base and J by 4 bases, with 10 bases between the two germline ends. The CDR3 consists of 14 residues. CDR1 is LNHNV and CDR2 is YYDKDF in the germline V gene (reference sequence). This chain's CDR3 is CATSRARGLYGYTF. As DNA, the CDR3 is TGTGCCACCAGCAGAGCCAGGGGACTCTATGGCTACACCTTC.

This chain uses TRBV6-1 with TRBJ2-2; a possible D gene is TRBD2 (5 bases). Trimming pared 7 bases from V and 1 base from J, leaving 10 bases between. The CDR3 is made up of 14 amino acids. Germline CDR1 is MNHNS and CDR2 is SASEGT. The DNA for the CDR3 is TGTGCCAGCATAATGAGCGGGAACACCGGGGAGCTGTTTTTT. Translating it yields CASIMSGNTGELFF.

This sequence joins TRBV12-3 or TRBV12-4 and TRBJ1-2; D gene unclear. The V gene lost 6 bases and the J gene lost 4 bases, with 12 bases spanning the gap. CDR3 length: 13 residues. The CDR3 loop reads CASSPGNGYGYTF. The CDR3 coding sequence is TGTGCCAGCAGCCCGGGGAACGGCTATGGCTACACCTTC.

This clonotype has only a few counts. CDR3 DNA sequence: TGTGCCAGCAGTTTAATCCTGCTAGCGGGAGGGCCCTCGGACAATGAGCAGTTCTTC. Amino acid sequence: CASSLILLAGGPSDNEQFF. J is TRBJ2-1 and V is TRBV12-3 or TRBV12-4; the match to TRBD2 covers 12 bases. There are 19 residues in the CDR3. The trim removed 2 bases at V and 5 bases at J, leaving 13 bases unmatched.

The chain uses TRBV4-1 and TRBJ2-7; D unclear. The CDR3 sequence is 16 residues long. V lost 0 bases to trimming and J lost 3 bases, with 15 bases between them. CDR1 and CDR2 (germline): MGHRA, YSYEKL. The CDR3 reads CASSQDGPPRNYEQYF. Here the CDR3 DNA reads TGCGCCAGCAGCCAAGATGGCCCTCCCCGGAACTACGAGCAGTACTTC.

This clonotype has a handful of counts. The gene calls are TRBV7-9 and TRBJ1-1; D ambiguous. This CDR3 comprises 14 residues. CDR1 is SEHNR, CDR2 FQNEAQ, per germline (reference sequence). V was cut by 1 base and J by 0 bases, with 6 bases left in between. CDR3 sequence (DNA): TGTGCCAGCAGCTTAGGACGTATGAACACTGAAGCTTTCTTT. This sequence encodes CASSLGRMNTEAFF.

The V gene is TRBV28, the J gene TRBJ1-5; D remains unclear. The germline CDR1 and CDR2 sequences are MDHEN and SYDVKM. This CDR3 is built from 16 residues. The V end lost 2 bases, the J end lost 2 bases, and 13 bases lay between the germline ends. The CDR3 DNA reads TGTGCCAGCAGTTTACTGGGCAACGGGGGCAATCAGCCCCAGCATTTT. This sequence encodes CASSLLGNGGNQPQHF.

V usage is TRBV10-3 and J usage is TRBJ1-1, with no clear D. The V gene's germline CDR1 is ENHRY and CDR2 SYGVKD. This CDR3 region has 16 residues. The V gene lost 5 bases and the J gene lost 3 bases, with 19 bases spanning the gap. The CDR3 sequence is CAISLQEPLTDTEAFF. CDR3 DNA: TGTGCCATCAGTCTCCAGGAACCCCTGACGGACACTGAAGCTTTCTTT.

This clonotype was seen at least ten times. The V call is TRBV11-2, the J call TRBJ1-2; 8 nucleotides agree with TRBD1. The CDR3 runs 15 residues. The ends lost 5 bases at V and 5 bases at J; junction bases unmatched: 10. Germline lookup yields CDR1 SGHAT and CDR2 FQNNGV. CDR3 in DNA: TGTGCCAGCAGCCAAGGATATGGACAGGGATATGGCTACACCTTC. Translated: CASSQGYGQGYGYTF.

This clonotype was observed a handful of times. This chain joins TRBV4-3 and TRBJ2-1, with D tentatively TRBD2 (6 bases). The V gene's germline CDR1 is LGHNA and CDR2 YSLEER. V lost 8 bases, J lost 0 bases, and 17 bases lay in between. The CDR3 is 16 amino acids. This chain's CDR3 is CASALASGPSYNEQFF. CDR3 DNA: TGCGCCAGCGCCCTAGCAAGCGGGCCCTCCTACAATGAGCAGTTCTTC.

For this clonotype: This may come from a read error, since a much larger clone is one base off. This chain joins TRBV7-8 and TRBJ2-3; D may be TRBD2 (5 bases). The length of the CDR3 is 17 residues. V was pared by 0 bases and J by 6 bases, with 19 bases between. CDR1 and CDR2 from the germline V gene are SGHVS and FQNEAQ. The CDR3, as DNA: TGTGCCAGCAGCTTAGCGCTAACGTCTAGCTGGGCGGATACGCAGTATTTT. It encodes CASSLALTSSWADTQYF.

This clonotype has just one count. The V and J genes are TRBV6-5 and TRBJ2-7; D is possibly TRBD1 (5 bases). The CDR3 has 14 amino acids. With 7 bases removed from V and 3 bases from J, the gap between germline ends came to 16 bases. Germline V gene data show CDR1 as MNHEY and CDR2 as SVGAGI. CDR3 sequence: CASTLSPDSYEQYF. CDR3 nucleotides: TGTGCCAGCACTTTATCCCCCGACAGCTACGAGCAGTACTTC.